The table lists the clone carrying this T cell receptor (beta chain) with many counts. Its antigen is unknown. The lymph nodes were axillary draining lymph nodes from breast cancer patients. Germline-derived CDR1 and CDR2 are SGHTS and YDEGEE. V lost 0 bases to trimming and J lost 9 bases, with 10 bases between them. The CDR3 loop spans 13 amino acids. This entry belongs to a study of breast tumors, draining lymph nodes, adjacent tissues. A single record per CDR3 protein comes from TCRdb applying MiXCR to the multiplex PCR reads. The profile shows around 150,000 distinct CDR3 sequences, 32% of them singletons. Study-wide findings and caveats: The data were judged consistent with most tumor T cells coming from lymph node and expanding in tumor. Tumor and nontumor repertoires were significantly more similar in luminal-like than in basal-like breast cancer. Tumor TCR diversity was below lymph nodes but above nontumor tissue.

V and J are TRBV5-8 and TRBJ1-5; D ambiguous. Input material: axillary lymph node tissue. This receptor was taken from a female donor with breast cancer. Some clones in this sample may be carry-over from other donors' samples. CDR3 sequence reads: CASSLESRGPQHF. Written as DNA, the CDR3 is TGTGCCAGCAGCTTGGAGAGCCGAGGGCCCCAGCATTTT.